This T cell receptor (beta chain) was sequenced in a study of beta chain features in type 1 diabetes (dated by TCRdb to between 2017 and 2018). Context from the whole study: Mean age, gender distribution, total cell number and subset yield were not different between patients and healthy donors. Across all samples, approximately 100 million sorted cells were examined, and cell number per subset correlated strongly with RNA yield. In the study, TCRB repertoires of sorted circulating CD4+ T cell subsets from recently diagnosed type 1 diabetes patients were compared with those of matched healthy donors. Regulatory and stem cell-like memory subsets were isolated from only 8 patients and about 8 healthy donors, whereas naive and central memory subsets came from all 30 or so donors.

Summary of the overall study and its limitations: Naive, central memory and regulatory TCRB repertoires appeared more similar among patients than among healthy donors. Type 1 diabetes patients showed a moderate but significant shortening of TCRB CDR3 length in all four CD4+ subsets. HLA sub-analyses involved small numbers of individuals, so any influence of HLA type on TCRB rearrangement remained unresolved. Shorter templates might be favored by PCR, yet because patient and control samples were amplified and corrected together, any such skew would affect both groups equally. At VDJ recombination sites, patients with type 1 diabetes made fewer insertions and deleted more nucleotides, a pattern implying thymic rearrangement abnormalities. Because cDNA was sequenced instead of genomic DNA, activated cells with high expression could be over-represented, although the groups did not differ in activation or CD3 levels.

Deletion took 5 bases off V and 2 bases off J, with a span of 13 bases between the germline ends. CDR1 and CDR2, per the germline V gene, are SGHTA and FQGNSA. The CDR3, from cysteine to phenylalanine, totals 14 residues. The only DNA kept is the CDR3, 42 bases in frame from the first base. This clone was detected only a few times. Its antigen target is currently unknown. Per-base qualities were not stored, and no clone one base away is much larger. All of the isolated RNA was reverse transcribed with the High Capacity cDNA Reverse Transcription Kit, so expressed TCRB transcripts were sequenced. Naive, central memory and regulatory T cell samples underwent deep immunoSEQ sequencing, averaging about 3.5 million total reads per sample. Sorted cells were lysed in RLT buffer and RNA was extracted with DNase-treated RNeasy Micro or Mini kits, depending on cell number. Each cell subset was processed separately to prevent cross-contamination, with patient and healthy donor samples processed together. The immunoSEQ multiplex PCR was used to amplify TCRB sequences from cDNA, generating 87-bp fragments that spanned the CDR3 region. Amplicons were sequenced on the Illumina HiSeq platform. The authors' analysis ran thus. PCR bias was computationally corrected using synthetic template baselines, reads within Hamming distance 2 were collapsed, and singletons that could not be merged were discarded. Reads were aligned to IMGT to assign V, D and J genes, CDR3 length, and insertions or deletions at six rearrangement sites. Within each subset, clonotype counts were normalized to sorted cell number, after which true diversity and Gini coefficients were computed with the tcR R package. The overlap coefficient, calculated on TCRB nucleotide sequences, was used to quantify repertoire sharing. This immuneACCESS table, as held by TCRdb, lists in-frame sequences with V and J called but not all clones. Of the missing ones, under half trace to an unresolved V gene in checked studies; the others have no known cause. The V and J calls and the clone size are those of that table, but D and trimming were determined from the DNA. The sample records about 370,000 clones, over 8.5% of which are singletons. The ten largest clones capture about 0.63% of the sample.

Each donor gave one peripheral blood draw, averaging approximately 120 mL, which was collected into heparinised tubes. Naive, central memory, regulatory and stem cell-like memory CD4+ T cells were sorted on a BD FACSAria II using a panel including CD45RO, CCR7, CD25, CD127, CD95 and CD27. A purity above 95% was achieved for all sorted populations. Right away, PBMCs were isolated by Lymphoprep density gradient centrifugation and were stained directly, with no culture step. So that batch effects would be minimized, each experiment stained and sorted samples in pairs, pairing one healthy donor with one patient.

The sequence is built from TRBV7-2 and TRBJ2-7; possibly the D gene is TRBD1, per 7 matching bases. Sequencing input: central memory CD4+ T cells from blood. This clonotype originated in a young man with type 1 diabetes. Here is the DNA: TGTGCCAGCAGCCGTAGCAGGGGGGCCTACGAGCAGTACTTC. Its product reads: CASSRSRGAYEQYF.